This T cell receptor (beta chain) was sequenced for a study of tumor-infiltrating lymphocytes in localized non-small cell lung cancer. Study conclusions and caveats: Available tissue quantity limited TCR sequencing to a patient subset. T-cell fraction did not differ between immunotypes IM1 and IM2. Each assay used a separate piece of the same tissue.

The CDR3 is 16 amino acids. Trimming took off 2 bases at V and 0 bases at J, with 16 bases between the two ends. Germline CDR1 and CDR2: GTSNPN and SVGIG (reference sequence). As for this clone: Its antigen is not known.

Some clones are missing from TCRdb's copy, which holds only in-frame ones; the method was immunoSEQ multiplex PCR. The repertoire has roughly 9,000 clones, 78% of them found once; the top ten carry roughly 10%. The chain carries TRBV30 and TRBJ1-2; possibly TRBD1 for D (6 bases). This sequence was found in a human donor with non-small cell lung cancer. Source material: lung tumor tissue. DNA for the CDR3: TGTGCCTGGAGTCCAACGGGACAAAAAGCTAACTATGGCTACACCTTC. This translates into CAWSPTGQKANYGYTF.